This TCR beta chain is drawn from a study of T-cell memory formation after mild COVID-19. Deletions cut 8 bases from V and 1 base from J, with 17 bases between. The germline V gene has CDR1 GTSNPN and CDR2 SVGIG (reference sequence). The CDR3 totals 14 residues. The TCR alpha and TCR beta cDNA libraries, bearing sample barcodes and UMIs, were generated by 5'RACE using constant-segment primers. TCRdb passed the 5' RACE reads through MiXCR, listing each CDR3 protein once. Of hundreds of thousands of distinct CDR3 sequences in the sample, approximately 25% were seen once. The receptor's source is an adult woman who had mild COVID-19 (a few samples of this study predate the infection). Cell type and time point are not known. Sequencing input: PBMCs or a T cell subset sorted from them (not recorded which). J is TRBJ1-1 and V is TRBV30; D might be TRBD1 (6 bases). The chain's CDR3 is CAAVNQGPNTEAFF. The CDR3 coding sequence is TGTGCCGCGGTGAACCAGGGGCCGAACACTGAAGCTTTCTTT.